The text below deals with one T cell receptor beta chain. This sample is part of a study of blood T cell repertoires in COVID-19. Study summary: PBMCs, B-cell-depleted T cells, or T cells provided the cDNA or gDNA that made up the material.

This table comes from immunoSEQ multiplex PCR, and its TCRdb copy is limited to in-frame clones, with some not included. Among over 250,000 clones listed, roughly 92% were seen once. The Seattle patients joined while their infection was active and were tracked longitudinally afterward. CDR3 length: 13 amino acids. CDR1 and CDR2 from the germline V gene are MDHEN and SYDVKM. Trimming took off 8 bases at V and 7 bases at J, with 12 bases between the two ends. The receptor's source is a woman in her twenties or thirties with COVID-19, enrolled during active disease. This chain links TRBV28 with TRBJ1-6; D ambiguous. The sequenced sample was peripheral blood. The CDR3 sequence: CASAREENSPLHF. The CDR3, as DNA: TGTGCCAGCGCCCGGGAAGAGAATTCACCCCTCCACTTT.